This TCR beta chain was identified during a study of shared clonotypes between healthy human individuals. Of note for this clone: Its target is unknown.

Findings and caveats of the study: Sampling included only blood; tissue repertoires likely differ.

In germline, CDR1 is SNHLY, CDR2 FYNNEI. This CDR3 is built from 15 residues. V lost 4 bases to trimming and J lost 2 bases; unmatched junction nucleotides: 8. The protocol was immunoSEQ multiplex PCR, while the TCRdb copy is restricted to in-frame clones and leaves out a portion. The table shows approximately 2.4 million clones, with 90% to 97% occurring only once. This chain uses TRBV2 with TRBJ2-7; 7 positions agree with TRBD1. Specimen: naive CD4+ T cells sorted from blood. Subset given: CD45RA+ positively selected. The source is a man aged 18 to 29 in good health. CDR3 nucleotides: TGTGCCAGCAGTGCCCGGGAAGGGGGCACCTACGAGCAGTACTTC. Translating it yields CASSAREGGTYEQYF.